Below, one T cell receptor (beta chain) is given with its context. The target antigen is unknown. Data came from immunoSEQ multiplex PCR; TCRdb stores just in-frame clones and leaves some out. The sample gives 63,000 or so clones, roughly 84% of which show up once; approximately 8% is in the top ten. The sample comes from a study of OX40 agonist ivuxolimab in advanced cancers. About the research overall: An agonistic anti-OX40 (CD134) antibody, ivuxolimab, was used to treat the patients. The group had a mean age of roughly 65 years, ranged from about 20 to 79, and was 75% to 85% male. Study conclusions and caveats: In general, CD8+ T cells held more expanded clones than CD4+ did, on average. Determination of antigen specificity was not performed for the expanded peripheral T cells.

The V gene's germline CDR1 is GTSNPN and CDR2 SVGIG (reference sequence). The V end was cut by 8 bases, the J end by 0 bases, with 31 bases between. CDR3 length: 19 amino acids. Specimen: CD4+ or CD8+ T cells sorted from blood, collected in a trial of the OX40 agonist ivuxolimab. The J gene is TRBJ1-2, the V gene TRBV30, with a weak D call TRBD1 (6 bases). This sequence originates from an adult with an advanced solid tumor such as melanoma, head and neck, liver or kidney cancer. CDR3 region: CARGAGRASGRITNYGYTF. CDR3 in DNA: TGTGCCCGGGGGGCAGGGAGGGCCTCGGGGCGGATAACTAACTATGGCTACACCTTC.